What follows are 23 T cell receptor beta chains derived from one specimen sequenced in a study of CD8 T cells in Susac syndrome. Reverse transcription of about 0.5 to 1 ug RNA used random hexamers. MiXCR, run by TCRdb on the immunoSEQ multiplex PCR reads, gives a single entry per CDR3 protein. The repertoire consists of some 190,000 distinct CDR3 sequences, with approximately 94% occurring once and the leading ten covering roughly 0.095%. The sample taken for sequencing was CD4+ T cells from PBMCs. These receptors were collected from a human donor with multiple sclerosis.

The chain employs TRBV4-2 and TRBJ2-5; 8 bases are a match to TRBD2. The germline V gene encodes CDR1 LGHNA and CDR2 YNFKEQ. The CDR3 has 16 amino acids. V lost 1 base, J lost 3 bases, and 7 bases stayed unmatched. CDR3 in amino acids: CASSQVRGGLEETQYF. The DNA for the CDR3 is TGTGCCAGCAGCCAAGTACGGGGGGGCCTGGAAGAGACCCAGTACTTC.

The rearrangement uses TRBV20-1 and TRBJ1-2; D is undetermined. The CDR3 sequence is 12 residues long. Germline CDR1 reads DFQATT; CDR2 reads SNEGSKA (reference sequence). The CDR3 loop reads CRPSGGAYGYTF. As DNA, the CDR3 is TGCAGACCCTCCGGAGGCGCCTATGGCTACACCTTC.

The chain combines TRBV6-6 with TRBJ1-6; D gene uncertain. V lost 0 bases to trimming and J lost 7 bases, with 10 bases between them. From germline, CDR1 is MNHNY and CDR2 SVGAGI (reference sequence). The CDR3 has 15 residues. CDR3 amino acids: CASSYSGGQNSPLHF. The DNA of the CDR3 is TGTGCCAGCAGTTACTCAGGTGGCCAAAATTCACCCCTCCACTTT.

This chain connects TRBV29-1 to TRBJ1-2; D remains unclear. V lost 0 bases and J 5 bases, leaving 10 bases between the germline ends. In germline, CDR1 is SQVTM, CDR2 ANQGSEA. CDR3 length equals 13 residues. DNA for the CDR3: TGCAGCGTTGAAGATCGTTCCGGTTATGGCTACACCTTC. It encodes CSVEDRSGYGYTF.

The chain carries TRBV12-3 or TRBV12-4 and TRBJ2-7; D might be TRBD1 (5 bases). The ends were cut back, 5 bases at V and 0 bases at J, with 14 bases in the middle. The CDR3 extends over 15 amino acids. The CDR3 nucleotides read TGTGCCAGCAGTCCAGGGATCCTCCGCTCCTACGAGCAGTACTTC. Translation gives CASSPGILRSYEQYF.

The genes are TRBV11-2 and TRBJ2-2, with 11 bases matching TRBD2. V gave up 5 bases and J gave up 4 bases; unmatched junction bases: 3. This CDR3 has 15 amino acids. Germline CDR1 SGHAT, CDR2 FQNNGV. The CDR3 DNA reads TGTGCCAGCAGCCGACTAGCGGGACCCACCGGGGAGCTGTTTTTT. The encoded protein is CASSRLAGPTGELFF.

The gene calls are TRBV3-1 and TRBJ2-5, with 9 nucleotides matching TRBD1. This CDR3 has 16 amino acids. The V gene's germline CDR1 is LGHDT and CDR2 YNNKEL (reference sequence). V shed 4 bases and J 5 bases; nucleotides not matched to a gene: 11. The chain's CDR3 is CASSLAGTGNRETQYF. The CDR3 bases are TGTGCCAGCAGCCTCGCCGGGACAGGGAATAGGGAGACCCAGTACTTC.

The rearrangement links TRBV20-1 to TRBJ2-7, with D tentatively TRBD1 (6 bases). V lost 5 bases to trimming and J lost 3 bases, with 8 bases between them. Germline V gene data show CDR1 as DFQATT and CDR2 as SNEGSKA (reference sequence). The CDR3 totals 11 residues. The CDR3 is CSAGRGYEQYF. CDR3 coding DNA: TGCAGTGCTGGCAGGGGCTACGAGCAGTACTTC.

This chain connects TRBV11-2 to TRBJ2-1; no reliable D call. V was trimmed by 5 bases and J by 8 bases, leaving 19 bases between them. Germline lookup yields CDR1 SGHAT and CDR2 FQNNGV. This CDR3 has 15 amino acids. CDR3 coding DNA: TGTGCCAGCAGCACCAGCCTGACCCTTCCTGATGAGCAGTTCTTC. Protein sequence: CASSTSLTLPDEQFF.

This chain uses TRBV30 with TRBJ2-2; tentative D call: TRBD1 (6 bases). Germline CDR1 and CDR2: GTSNPN and SVGIG (reference sequence). This CDR3 has 13 residues. The chain's CDR3 is CASPGQNTGELFF. The CDR3 region has the DNA TGTGCTTCGCCGGGACAGAACACCGGGGAGCTGTTTTTT. Supplemented by reference TRBV30 and TRBJ2-2, the full variable domain reads SQTIHQWPATLVQPVGSPLSLECTVEGTSNPNLYWYRQAAGRGLQLLFYSVGIGQISSEVPQNLSASRPQDRQFILSSKKLLLSDSGFYLCASPGQNTGELFFGEGSRLTVL.

The chain joins TRBV3-1 to TRBJ2-7; D gene ambiguous. CDR1 LGHDT and CDR2 YNNKEL come from the germline V gene (reference sequence). CDR3 length: 10 amino acids. V dropped 8 bases and J dropped 3 bases, with 5 bases sitting between them. CDR3 amino acids: CASGVYEQYF. CDR3 DNA sequence: TGTGCCAGCGGCGTCTACGAGCAGTACTTC.

This chain connects TRBV12-3 or TRBV12-4 to TRBJ1-1; weak D call: TRBD1 (6 bases). V was pared by 3 bases and J by 2 bases, with 13 bases between. The CDR3 extends over 15 amino acids. The CDR3 loop reads CASSFAGTPNTEAFF. The CDR3 nucleotides read TGTGCCAGCAGTTTCGCCGGGACACCCAACACTGAAGCTTTCTTT.

J is TRBJ2-4 and V is TRBV4-3; possibly TRBD1 for D (5 bases). V dropped 0 bases and J dropped 4 bases, with 7 bases sitting between them. Germline CDR1 LGHNA, CDR2 YSLEER. The CDR3 loop spans 14 amino acids. The CDR3 DNA sequence: TGCGCCAGCAGCCAAGATAACAGGAAAAACATTCAGTACTTC. It is translated as CASSQDNRKNIQYF.

CDR3: CASSLSGGIDEQYF. For the CDR3, the DNA is TGTGCCAGCAGTTTGAGCGGGGGTATCGACGAGCAGTACTTC. The gene calls are TRBV12-3 or TRBV12-4 and TRBJ2-7; 8 positions match TRBD2. The CDR3 has 14 residues. With 3 bases clipped from V and 5 bases from J, the junction kept 6 bases outside the gene matches.

The genes are TRBV4-2 and TRBJ1-2; TRBD1 matches at 7 bases. In germline, CDR1 is LGHNA, CDR2 YNFKEQ. After removal of 4 bases from V and 6 bases from J, the junction contained 11 bases not matched to a gene. The CDR3 spans 15 residues. The CDR3 region is CASSPGETGQDGYTF. CDR3 coding DNA: TGTGCCAGCAGCCCGGGGGAGACAGGGCAGGATGGCTACACCTTC.

J is TRBJ1-1 and V is TRBV6-6; 8 bases map to TRBD1. The CDR3 is 15 residues long. Unmatched junction bases numbered 5, after V lost 1 base and J lost 4 bases. In germline, CDR1 is MNHNY, CDR2 SVGAGI (reference sequence). Written as DNA, the CDR3 is TGTGCCAGCAGTTACTATCCCACAGGGGGCACTGAAGCTTTCTTT. Protein sequence: CASSYYPTGGTEAFF.

The chain is built from TRBV3-1 and TRBJ1-1; 10 bases match TRBD1. The CDR3 totals 15 residues. In germline, CDR1 is LGHDT, CDR2 YNNKEL (reference sequence). With V trimmed by 6 bases and J by 11 bases, 15 bases remained unmatched. The CDR3 nucleotides are TGTGCCAGCAGTGGAGGACAGCGGGACAGGGGAGAGGCTTTCTTT. Translating it yields CASSGGQRDRGEAFF.

This clonotype appeared once. The chain combines TRBV29-1 with TRBJ1-1; D unclear. The CDR3 consists of 15 residues. The V end was cut by 2 bases, the J end by 0 bases, with 13 bases between. CDR1 is SQVTM and CDR2 is ANQGSEA in the germline V gene. In DNA form, the CDR3 reads TGCAGCGTTGAAAACATGGGCCGCGTGAACACTGAAGCTTTCTTT. Translation: CSVENMGRVNTEAFF.

This chain connects TRBV15 to TRBJ1-6, with TRBD1 matching 7 bases. J lost 10 bases, V lost 5 bases, and 8 bases had no gene match. Germline values: CDR1 LNHNV, CDR2 YYDKDF (reference sequence). This CDR3 is built from 14 residues. The CDR3 region is CATSLSTGNSPLHF. As DNA, the CDR3 is TGTGCCACCAGCCTCTCGACAGGGAACTCACCCCTCCACTTT.

The rearrangement uses TRBV3-1 and TRBJ2-5; D gene unclear. The CDR3 consists of 12 residues. V dropped 4 bases and J dropped 4 bases, with 7 bases sitting between them. The germline CDR1 and CDR2 sequences are LGHDT and YNNKEL (reference sequence). CDR3 coding DNA: TGTGCCAGCAGCCCGCAGCTAGAGACCCAGTACTTC. Protein: CASSPQLETQYF.

This sequence joins TRBV20-1 and TRBJ1-2; D not resolved. V dropped 3 bases and J dropped 2 bases, with 10 bases sitting between them. Germline CDR1 and CDR2: DFQATT and SNEGSKA (reference sequence). The CDR3 covers 13 residues. For the CDR3, the DNA is TGCAGTGCTAGGGGCGGCGTCAACTATGGCTACACCTTC. Its protein is CSARGGVNYGYTF.

The chain employs TRBV12-3 or TRBV12-4 and TRBJ1-2, with 11 bases identical to TRBD1. The CDR3 extends over 13 amino acids. With 5 bases clipped from V and 7 bases from J, the junction kept 3 bases outside the gene matches. The CDR3 sequence is CASSRTGGFGYTF. The DNA for the CDR3 is TGTGCCAGCAGTCGGACAGGGGGCTTTGGCTACACCTTC.

The CDR3 protein is CSARDTHQAQGLGSPLHF. CDR3 DNA: TGCAGTGCTAGAGATACCCACCAGGCGCAGGGGCTGGGTTCACCCCTCCACTTT. The rearrangement joins TRBV20-1 to TRBJ1-6, with a possible D match to TRBD1 (6 bases). This CDR3 has 18 amino acids. Trimming stripped 0 bases from V and 9 bases from J, with 24 bases between. The germline CDR1 and CDR2 sequences are DFQATT and SNEGSKA (reference sequence).